This T cell receptor (beta chain) derives from a study of radiotherapy plus CTLA-4 blockade in lung cancer (dated by TCRdb to about 2018). Turning to the overall study: Objective responses occurred in 18% of enrolled patients, and just over 30% achieved disease control. Broad study findings and their caveats: After treatment with radiotherapy and ipilimumab, TCR clones that originated in tumors expanded in peripheral blood. The strongest predictors of response, as reported, were early dynamic changes in blood T cell clones along with a rise in serum interferon-beta after radiation.

Its CDR3 holds 15 amino acids, cysteine through phenylalanine. CDR3 DNA only is kept here, 45 bases in frame from base 1. Via the germline V gene, CDR1 is SGDLS and CDR2 YYNGEE. The study evaluated CTLA-4 blockade (ipilimumab) given together with focal radiation therapy in patients who had chemo-refractory metastatic non-small-cell lung cancer. A word on this clone: The antigen it recognizes is unknown. No clone much larger than this one lies a single base away; base qualities are absent.

To prepare the library, the immunoSEQ multiplex PCR assay was applied. TCRdb stores this immuneACCESS table with in-frame sequences only. Part of the clones is absent; in the studies checked, under half of the shortfall reflects unresolved V genes, and no reason is known for the rest. The sample table contains about 80,000 clones; only one count was recorded for 84% of them. About 0.79% of the sample lies in the top ten. Sequencing was performed on peripheral blood, taken from a patient treated with radiotherapy plus ipilimumab. The TCR sequence derives from a human donor with non-small cell lung cancer who had stable disease on radiotherapy plus ipilimumab. The chain links TRBV9 with TRBJ2-5; TRBD2 could be the D gene, as 5 bases match. The J call is in doubt because the DNA end fits TRBJ2-7 better. The nucleotide sequence reads TGTGCCAGCAGCGTAGGAGGCCGGGGAGCCGACGAGCAGTACTTC. Translated, this is CASSVGGRGADEQYF.